This TCR beta chain was identified during a study of spatial heterogeneity in lung cancer. Study context: Detected sequences consistently included more beta-chain ones than alpha-chain ones. The study observed each unique TCR and UMI combination more than ten times on average in raw reads.

TCR cDNA molecules each had a unique molecular identifier. TCRdb fed the 5' RACE reads into MiXCR, producing one record per CDR3 protein. The data contain over 9,500 distinct CDR3 sequences, roughly 4.3% of them singletons. Described time point: sample taken at primary tumor resection. No cells were sorted before sequencing. The whole RNA sequenced was extracted from tumor, nontumor lung or frozen PBMC. Samples were donated by 72 untreated early-stage non-small cell lung cancer patients. This clonotype turned up a few times. Germline V gives CDR1 LNHNV, CDR2 YYDKDF (reference sequence). The CDR3 consists of 13 residues. V lost 9 bases to trimming and J lost 6 bases, with 15 bases between them.

This chain links TRBV15 with TRBJ2-1; tentatively, D is TRBD1 or TRBD2 (5 bases each). This receptor was identified in a male donor with early-stage non-small cell lung cancer. Specimen: normal lung tissue next to the tumor, collected at surgery. The CDR3 spells CATGDRWGNEQFF. CDR3 bases: TGTGCCACGGGGGACCGGTGGGGCAATGAGCAGTTCTTC.